This note documents a single T cell receptor beta chain sequence. What it recognizes is unknown. The entry originates in a study of T cell responses to AZD1222 COVID-19 vaccine. Regarding the study as a whole: No day 14 peak samples; only post-peak repertoires were characterized. Nearly half of unique spike-specific TCRs reportedly avoided B.1.351 and B.1.1.7 mutated regions.

Profiled with immunoSEQ multiplex PCR; TCRdb holds only in-frame clones, not every one. The sample lists approximately 150,000 clones, roughly 92% occurring once. The receptor was derived from an adult in good health. The material sequenced was peripheral blood, taken on day 0 of AZD1222 vaccination.

The DNA of the CDR3 is TGTGCCATCAGTGGGGGACAGAACACCGGGGAGCTGTTTTTT. Its protein product is CAISGGQNTGELFF. This chain uses TRBV10-3 with TRBJ2-2; possible D gene TRBD1, 6 bases. CDR3 length: 14 amino acids. V shed 4 bases and J shed 1 base, with 7 bases lying between them. The V gene's germline CDR1 is ENHRY and CDR2 SYGVKD.